These 26 T cell receptor beta chains were all obtained from the same sample, sequenced in a study of T cell responses to AZD1222 COVID-19 vaccine. TCRdb keeps only in-frame clones here, not all; method: immunoSEQ multiplex PCR. Seen here are tens of thousands of clones, roughly 85% observed once, and the top ten hold about 3%. The specimen was peripheral blood, collected on day 0 of AZD1222 vaccination. Receptor source: an adult in good health.

This clone came up a few times. The chain employs TRBV10-2 and TRBJ1-5; a weak D match, TRBD1 (5 bases). Per germline, CDR1 WSHSY and CDR2 SAAADI. Trimming removed 3 bases at V and 4 bases at J, with 10 bases between. The CDR3 is 14 residues long. The CDR3: CASSEWGENQPQHF. The CDR3 DNA sequence: TGCGCCAGCAGTGAATGGGGGGAGAATCAGCCCCAGCATTTT.

Here the CDR3 reads CASSQDPGPYGYTF. CDR3 coding DNA: TGTGCCAGCAGCCAAGATCCAGGGCCCTATGGCTACACCTTC. The genes are TRBV3-1 (or the pseudogene TRBV3-2) and TRBJ1-2; maybe TRBD1 (5 bases). Germline loops: CDR1 LGHDT, CDR2 YNNKEL (reference sequence). Trimming took off 0 bases at V and 4 bases at J, with 9 bases between the two ends. This CDR3 is 14 amino acids long.

The V gene is TRBV6-6, the J gene TRBJ2-7; 7 bases are a match to TRBD2. In germline, CDR1 is MNHNY, CDR2 SVGAGI (reference sequence). This CDR3 spans 14 amino acids. V trimming: 0 bases; J trimming: 3 bases; junction bases outside the gene matches: 2. The CDR3 is CASSYSGGVYEQYF. The CDR3 nucleotides are TGTGCCAGCAGTTACTCGGGGGGGGTCTACGAGCAGTACTTC.

This chain links TRBV14 with TRBJ2-2, with unresolved D. The CDR3 is 14 residues long. V was cut by 4 bases and J by 6 bases, with 12 bases left in between. The germline V gene encodes CDR1 SGHDN and CDR2 FVKESK. The CDR3 sequence: CASSPTVGPGELFF. Here the CDR3 DNA reads TGTGCCAGCAGCCCAACAGTTGGGCCCGGGGAGCTGTTTTTT.

The chain employs TRBV6-2 or TRBV6-3 and TRBJ2-6; 11 bases agree with TRBD2. Trimming cost V 6 bases and J 4 bases; bases outside gene matches: 11. This CDR3 region has 18 residues. Germline V gene sequence: CDR1 MNHEY, CDR2 SVGEGT. The CDR3 bases are TGTGCCAGCAGCAAGACTAGCGGGAAAGCGAAGGGGGCCAACGTCCTGACTTTC. Protein: CASSKTSGKAKGANVLTF.

The V call is TRBV5-6, the J call TRBJ1-2, with a tentative D call TRBD1 (5 bases). CDR3 length: 14 amino acids. Germline CDR1 and CDR2: SGHDT and YYEEEE. V lost 4 bases to trimming and J lost 8 bases, with 18 bases between them. CDR3 DNA sequence: TGTGCCAGCAGCCTCCCAGACAGTTTAGGGGGCTACACCTTC. Translation: CASSLPDSLGGYTF.

This clone was detected many times. The chain joins TRBV6-6 to TRBJ2-2, with D hard to call. V gave up 2 bases and J gave up 1 base, with 5 bases separating them. Germline assignment: CDR1 MNHNY and CDR2 SVGAGI (reference sequence). The CDR3 spans 14 residues. The DNA of the CDR3 is TGTGCCAGCAGTTACACCGTGAACACCGGGGAGCTGTTTTTT. Protein sequence: CASSYTVNTGELFF.

V and J are TRBV9 and TRBJ2-1, with a possible D match to TRBD2 (5 bases). CDR1 is SGDLS and CDR2 is YYNGEE in the germline V gene. The ends were cut back, 4 bases at V and 8 bases at J, with 19 bases in the middle. The CDR3 length is 15 residues. The CDR3: CASSPLGVLFDEQFF. The CDR3 nucleotides are TGTGCCAGCAGCCCCCTCGGGGTTCTATTCGATGAGCAGTTCTTC.

A few counts support this clone. The V call is TRBV3-1 (or the pseudogene TRBV3-2), the J call TRBJ1-2; D call uncertain. CDR3 length: 12 residues. The V gene lost 2 bases and the J gene lost 2 bases, with 3 bases spanning the gap. Germline V CDR1 and CDR2: LGHDT, YNNKEL (reference sequence). Here the CDR3 DNA reads TGTGCCAGCAGCCAAACGAACTATGGCTACACCTTC. It yields the protein CASSQTNYGYTF.

CDR3 loop: CASGTSAGSGQAFF. The CDR3 DNA reads as TGTGCCAGCGGAACGTCGGCGGGGTCAGGGCAAGCTTTCTTT. The V and J genes are TRBV27 and TRBJ1-1, with D possibly being TRBD1 (5 bases). Germline CDR1 and CDR2: MNHEY and SMNVEV (reference sequence). This CDR3 region has 14 residues. Between the trimmed V and J ends, which lost 8 bases and 9 bases, there was a span of 22 bases.

The V and J genes are TRBV11-2 and TRBJ2-1; 9 nucleotides match TRBD1. Unmatched junction bases numbered 8, after V lost 5 bases and J lost 3 bases. Germline CDR1 and CDR2: SGHAT and FQNNGV. There are 16 residues in the CDR3. The CDR3 loop reads CASSLLRQGGYNEQFF. CDR3 DNA: TGTGCCAGCAGCCTCCTAAGACAGGGGGGCTACAATGAGCAGTTCTTC.

This chain uses TRBV4-3 with TRBJ1-2, with D hard to call. V was pared by 1 base and J by 7 bases, with 19 bases between. The length of the CDR3 is 16 residues. Germline CDR1 and CDR2: LGHNA and YSLEER. DNA of the CDR3: TGCGCCAGCAGCCAAGGAATACAGCAACCTATTGCTGGCTACACCTTC. This sequence encodes CASSQGIQQPIAGYTF.

The CDR3 DNA follows: TGTGCCAGCAGTTACTCTAGTAATTCGTGGAGCTCCTACGAGCAGTACTTC. Amino acid sequence: CASSYSSNSWSSYEQYF. V and J are TRBV6-2 or TRBV6-3 and TRBJ2-7; D gene uncertain. The CDR3 has 17 amino acids. Germline CDR1 reads MNHEY; CDR2 reads SVGEGT. Trimming took 0 bases from V and 0 from J, leaving 15 bases between them.

The chain recombines TRBV7-8 with TRBJ2-5; D remains ambiguous. This CDR3 contains 12 residues. The germline V and J ends were trimmed by 5 bases and 7 bases, with 11 bases remaining between them. Germline CDR1 reads SGHVS; CDR2 reads FQNEAQ. In nucleotides, the CDR3 is TGTGCCAGCAGCCGGACGCCTGGGACCCAGTACTTC. It is translated as CASSRTPGTQYF.

The CDR3 DNA follows: TGTGCCAGCAGTGAATTCGGCGCGACAAGGGGTAACTATGGCTACACCTTC. It codes for CASSEFGATRGNYGYTF. This chain uses TRBV6-1 with TRBJ1-2; D may be TRBD1 (5 bases). Germline values: CDR1 MNHNS, CDR2 SASEGT. The V end lost 2 bases, the J end lost 1 base, and 17 bases lay between the germline ends. The CDR3 loop spans 17 amino acids.

This rearrangement joins TRBV9 to TRBJ2-7; D not certain. This CDR3 comprises 13 residues. CDR1 is SGDLS and CDR2 is YYNGEE in the germline V gene. V was pared by 4 bases and J by 4 bases, with 12 bases between. The CDR3 sequence: CASSPGPWYEQYF. The CDR3 region has the DNA TGTGCCAGCAGCCCTGGGCCCTGGTACGAGCAGTACTTC.

The CDR3 DNA follows: TGCGCCAGCAGCTTGGGAGGGTTTCAGAATGAGCAGTTCTTC. Residues: CASSLGGFQNEQFF. The J gene is TRBJ2-1, the V gene TRBV5-1; D might be TRBD2 (5 bases). Trimming pared 0 bases from V and 7 bases from J, leaving 11 bases between. The germline CDR1 and CDR2 sequences are SGHRS and YFSETQ. There are 14 residues in the CDR3.

V is TRBV6-6 and J is TRBJ1-1; TRBD1 is a possible D gene (5 bases). The CDR3 is 14 amino acids. Germline CDR1 and CDR2: MNHNY and SVGAGI (reference sequence). The germline V and J ends were trimmed by 6 bases and 4 bases, with 15 bases remaining between them. The CDR3 reads CASRPTAGGTEAFF. The CDR3 DNA reads as TGTGCCAGCAGACCGACAGCCGGGGGCACTGAAGCTTTCTTT.

The chain employs TRBV5-1 and TRBJ2-1; TRBD2 agrees at 7 bases. CDR1 SGHRS and CDR2 YFSETQ come from the germline V gene. The CDR3 is 16 residues long. Trimming cost V 4 bases and J 13 bases; bases outside gene matches: 20. The CDR3 bases are TGCGCCAGCAGCGGGACCGGGGGGTTCAACCTAGGGCGTCAGTTCTTC. Translated, it gives CASSGTGGFNLGRQFF.

J is TRBJ1-6 and V is TRBV2, with TRBD1 matching over 7 bases. The CDR3 runs to 17 residues. Germline CDR1 is SNHLY and CDR2 is FYNNEI. Germline trimming cut 0 bases from V and 7 bases from J; bases unmatched to any gene: 9. The CDR3, as DNA: TGTGCCAGCAGTGAAGCGCAGCTCAGGGGGGGAAATTCACCCCTCCACTTT. Protein: CASSEAQLRGGNSPLHF.

This clone was recorded once. The chain combines TRBV5-8 with TRBJ1-2; 9 nucleotides match TRBD1. There are 16 residues in the CDR3. J gave up 4 bases and V 2 bases, and 9 bases lay outside the gene matches. Germline CDR1 reads SGHTS; CDR2 reads YDEGEE. The CDR3, as DNA: TGTGCCAGCAGCTTCACCTGGGACAGGGCCCCCTATGGCTACACCTTC. Translation gives CASSFTWDRAPYGYTF.

The chain is built from TRBV2 and TRBJ1-5; TRBD1 is a possible D gene (5 bases). Germline-derived CDR1 and CDR2 are SNHLY and FYNNEI. The CDR3 is 13 amino acids. The germline V and J ends were trimmed by 0 bases and 9 bases, with 9 bases remaining between them. CDR3 residues: CASSEAMTAPQHF. The CDR3 DNA reads TGTGCCAGCAGTGAAGCCATGACAGCGCCCCAGCATTTT.

This chain uses TRBV6-2 or TRBV6-3 with TRBJ1-1, with 8 bases aligning to TRBD1. Germline CDR1 and CDR2: MNHEY and SVGEGT. V lost 6 bases, J lost 10 bases, and 7 bases stayed unmatched. This CDR3 comprises 12 residues. CDR3 sequence reads: CASSWTGRGAFF. The DNA for the CDR3 is TGTGCCAGCAGCTGGACAGGGAGGGGAGCTTTCTTT.

The sample holds one count of this clone. V usage is TRBV4-2 and J usage is TRBJ2-1; TRBD1 agrees at 9 bases. V shed 1 base, J shed 7 bases, and the junction held 11 bases outside the gene matches. CDR3 size: 17 residues. Germline assignment: CDR1 LGHNA and CDR2 YNFKEQ. CDR3 in amino acids: CASSQGRTGDSFNEQFF. The DNA of the CDR3 is TGTGCCAGCAGCCAAGGCCGGACAGGGGACTCCTTTAATGAGCAGTTCTTC.

V is TRBV4-1 and J is TRBJ1-5; 7 bases align to TRBD1. Trimming removed 2 bases from V and 2 bases from J; junction bases left unmatched: 3. This CDR3 spans 15 amino acids. Germline V lookup: CDR1 MGHRA, CDR2 YSYEKL. The CDR3 DNA follows: TGCGCCAGCAGCCAACTAACAGGGGGCAATCAGCCCCAGCATTTT. This encodes CASSQLTGGNQPQHF.

CDR3 region: CATSISSWETQYF. In DNA, the CDR3 is TGTGCCACCAGCATCTCTAGCTGGGAGACCCAGTACTTC. The chain carries TRBV15 and TRBJ2-5; tentative D call: TRBD2 (5 bases). The CDR3 totals 13 residues. Trimming stripped 4 bases from V and 5 bases from J, with 11 bases between. The germline V gene has CDR1 LNHNV and CDR2 YYDKDF (reference sequence).